The present entry profiles one TCR beta chain with its context. Its antigen remains unidentified. 5'RACE primed from the constant segment yielded TCR alpha and TCR beta cDNA libraries bearing sample barcodes and UMIs. TCRdb recomputed calls from the 5' RACE reads with MiXCR, one row per CDR3 protein. The sample has some 150,000 distinct CDR3 sequences, under 30% seen once; the top ten hold roughly a quarter. The sample belongs to a study of T-cell memory formation after mild COVID-19. Whole-study results and caveats: Contracting clones localized mainly to CM and EM when CD4+ and mainly to EMRA when CD8+.

The CDR3 has 16 amino acids. CDR1 is MNHEY, CDR2 SMNVEV, per germline (reference sequence). Trimming at V came to 2 bases and at J to 9 bases, leaving 10 bases not matched to a gene. Sequencing was carried out using PBMCs or a T cell subset sorted from them (not recorded which). This clonotype originated in an adult woman who had mild COVID-19 (a few samples of this study predate the infection). Cell type and time point are not known. The chain uses TRBV27 and TRBJ2-1; 10 bases fit TRBD1. The CDR3 sequence: CASSLNRDRGGIEQFF. The DNA of the CDR3 is TGTGCCAGCAGTTTAAACCGGGACAGGGGAGGTATTGAGCAGTTCTTC.